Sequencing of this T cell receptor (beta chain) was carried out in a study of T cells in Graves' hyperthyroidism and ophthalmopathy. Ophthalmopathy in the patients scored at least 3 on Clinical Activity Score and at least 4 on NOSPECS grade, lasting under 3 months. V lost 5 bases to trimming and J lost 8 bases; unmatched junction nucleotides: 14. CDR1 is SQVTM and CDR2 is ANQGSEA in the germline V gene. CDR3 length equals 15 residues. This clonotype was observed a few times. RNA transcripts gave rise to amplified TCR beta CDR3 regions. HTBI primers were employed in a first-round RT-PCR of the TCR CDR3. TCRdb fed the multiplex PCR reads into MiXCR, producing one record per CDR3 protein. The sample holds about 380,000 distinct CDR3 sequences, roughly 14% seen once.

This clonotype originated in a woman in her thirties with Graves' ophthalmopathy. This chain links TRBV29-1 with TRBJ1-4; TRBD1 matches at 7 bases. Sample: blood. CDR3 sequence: CSVPTPGQLGEKLFF. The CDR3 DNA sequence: TGCAGCGTTCCCACACCGGGACAGCTTGGCGAAAAACTGTTTTTT.